Presented here are 29 T cell receptor beta chains from one specimen sequenced in a study of T cell responses to AZD1222 COVID-19 vaccine. Only in-frame clones appear in the TCRdb table, and some are missing; sequencing was by immunoSEQ multiplex PCR. This sample lists around 140,000 clones; its ten largest clones have about 2.3%. The sample consisted of peripheral blood. These TCRs come from an adult in good health.

J is TRBJ1-6 and V is TRBV7-8; tentative D call: TRBD1 (6 bases). The germline V gene encodes CDR1 SGHVS and CDR2 FQNEAQ. V lost 5 bases and J lost 10, with 21 bases in between. The CDR3 sequence is 16 residues long. CDR3 sequence: CASSLSLGGGGSPLHF. The CDR3 coding sequence is TGTGCCAGCAGCCTTAGCCTGGGGGGAGGGGGATCACCCCTCCACTTT.

About this clone itself: The sample carries other DNA sequences with the same CDR3. The chain is built from TRBV3-1 (or the pseudogene TRBV3-2) and TRBJ2-2, with no clear D. This CDR3 has 12 residues. V lost 3 bases, J lost 1 base, and 0 bases lay in between. The germline V gene has CDR1 LGHDT and CDR2 YNNKEL (reference sequence). CDR3 DNA sequence: TGTGCCAGCAGCCAGAACACCGGGGAGCTGTTTTTT. This gives the protein CASSQNTGELFF.

The chain carries TRBV4-2 and TRBJ2-1, with D possibly TRBD2 on 5 matching bases. CDR3 length: 15 amino acids. Trimming left V 6 bases short and J 4 bases short, with 16 bases between. Looked up from germline, CDR1 is LGHNA and CDR2 is YNFKEQ. The CDR3 loop is CASSRREGSYNEQFF. DNA for the CDR3: TGTGCCAGCAGTCGTCGAGAGGGATCTTACAATGAGCAGTTCTTC.

The gene calls are TRBV6-1 and TRBJ1-2, with no clear D. Between the trimmed V and J ends, which lost 2 bases and 0 bases, there was a span of 10 bases. This CDR3 comprises 15 residues. Germline loops: CDR1 MNHNS, CDR2 SASEGT. The CDR3 coding sequence is TGTGCCAGCAGTGAATCCCCTAATCCTAACTATGGCTACACCTTC. Encoded protein: CASSESPNPNYGYTF.

Points on this clone: The same CDR3 also results from other DNA sequences found in this sample. The chain recombines TRBV10-3 with TRBJ1-5; D is uncertain. The CDR3 spans 13 residues. Germline lookup yields CDR1 ENHRY and CDR2 SYGVKD. The V end lost 0 bases, the J end lost 6 bases, and 6 bases lay between the germline ends. CDR3 protein: CAISESGGQPQHF. The CDR3 DNA reads TGTGCCATCAGTGAGTCGGGTGGTCAGCCCCAGCATTTT.

J is TRBJ2-1 and V is TRBV11-1, with 10 bases fitting TRBD2. CDR1 SGHAT and CDR2 FQDESV come from the germline V gene (reference sequence). With V trimmed by 5 bases and J by 3 bases, 4 bases remained unmatched. This CDR3 spans 15 amino acids. The CDR3 bases are TGTGCCAGCAGCAACCAGCGGGGGGGCTACAATGAGCAGTTCTTC. Amino acids: CASSNQRGGYNEQFF.

The chain is built from TRBV30 and TRBJ1-6, with unresolved D. Trimming took 3 bases from V and 4 from J, leaving 16 bases between them. The germline gives CDR1 GTSNPN, CDR2 SVGIG (reference sequence). This CDR3 contains 16 residues. The CDR3 protein is CAWRKVHGVYNSPLHF. For the CDR3, the DNA is TGTGCCTGGAGGAAGGTCCACGGGGTTTATAATTCACCCCTCCACTTT.

This chain uses TRBV5-1 with TRBJ2-1; 7 bases map to TRBD1. Germline V gives CDR1 SGHRS, CDR2 YFSETQ. The trim removed 0 bases at V and 13 bases at J, leaving 10 bases unmatched. The CDR3 runs 14 residues. CDR3 coding DNA: TGCGCCAGCAGCTTGGCCGGGACAGTAAAGTTACAGTTCTTC. This gives the protein CASSLAGTVKLQFF.

The chain has TRBV28 and TRBJ1-5; D gene ambiguous. The CDR3 spans 12 residues. The germline V gene has CDR1 MDHEN and CDR2 SYDVKM. V lost 6 bases and J lost 2, with 5 bases in between. CDR3 amino acids: CASRYGNQPQHF. CDR3 DNA: TGTGCCAGCAGGTATGGCAATCAGCCCCAGCATTTT.

CDR3 protein: CASRTDRASNQPQHF. In DNA, the CDR3 is TGTGCCAGCAGGACGGACAGGGCGAGCAATCAGCCCCAGCATTTT. The chain is built from TRBV2 and TRBJ1-5, with TRBD1 matching 8 bases. The CDR3 runs to 15 residues. CDR1 is SNHLY, CDR2 FYNNEI, per germline. The V gene end was trimmed by 6 bases and the J gene end by 1 base; junction bases not matched to a gene: 5. The complete variable domain, with remaining parts taken from reference TRBV2 and TRBJ1-5, reads EPEVTQTPSHQVTQMGQEVILRCVPISNHLYFYWYRQILGQKVEFLVSFYNNEISEKSEIFDDQFSVERPDGSNFTLKIRSTKLEDSAMYFCASRTDRASNQPQHFGDGTRLSIL.

This chain links TRBV19 with TRBJ2-2; no reliable D call. Per germline, CDR1 LNHDA and CDR2 SQIVND (reference sequence). Trimming cost V 11 bases and J 0 bases, with 10 bases left between them. This CDR3 region has 13 residues. The CDR3 DNA reads TGTGCCTTTTACGAACCGAACACCGGGGAGCTGTTTTTT. It specifies CAFYEPNTGELFF.

The gene calls are TRBV30 and TRBJ2-1; 11 nucleotides match TRBD2. With V trimmed by 0 bases and J by 10 bases, 11 bases remained unmatched. CDR3 length: 16 residues. Germline values: CDR1 GTSNPN, CDR2 SVGIG (reference sequence). CDR3 sequence: CAWSVGGRLAGTEQFF. CDR3 in DNA: TGTGCCTGGAGTGTAGGGGGACGACTAGCGGGGACGGAGCAGTTCTTC.

The rearrangement joins TRBV3-1 (or the pseudogene TRBV3-2) to TRBJ1-1; D possibly corresponds to TRBD1 (6 bases). Germline assignment: CDR1 LGHDT and CDR2 YNNKEL (reference sequence). V lost 0 bases and J lost 4, with 12 bases in between. This CDR3 comprises 15 residues. The CDR3 region is CASSQDGRGATEAFF. As DNA, the CDR3 is TGTGCCAGCAGCCAAGATGGCAGGGGAGCCACTGAAGCTTTCTTT.

This chain links TRBV19 with TRBJ1-4, with TRBD1 matching 9 bases. This CDR3 comprises 15 residues. Trimming took 7 bases from V and 1 from J; bases not matched to a gene: 4. The germline gives CDR1 LNHDA, CDR2 SQIVND (reference sequence). This CDR3 is CASMETGGTNEKLFF. The CDR3 region has the DNA TGTGCCAGTATGGAGACAGGGGGAACTAATGAAAAACTGTTTTTT.

CDR3 residues: CASSLQGQETQYF. The CDR3 region has the DNA TGTGCCAGCAGCTTGCAGGGCCAAGAGACCCAGTACTTC. V gene TRBV5-8 combines with J gene TRBJ2-5, with D perhaps TRBD1 (5 bases). CDR1 SGHTS and CDR2 YDEGEE come from the germline V gene. This CDR3 is 13 amino acids long. V was cut by 1 base and J by 1 base, with 5 bases left in between.

The chain uses TRBV3-1 (or the pseudogene TRBV3-2) and TRBJ2-3, with D perhaps matching TRBD2 (5 bases). Trimming cost V 4 bases and J 6 bases, with 11 bases left between them. Germline V gene lookup returns CDR1 LGHDT and CDR2 YNNKEL (reference sequence). This CDR3 region has 13 residues. The CDR3 here is CASSLWEQDTQYF. The CDR3 DNA is TGTGCCAGCAGCCTGTGGGAGCAGGATACGCAGTATTTT.

The chain combines TRBV12-3 or TRBV12-4 with TRBJ1-2; D ambiguous. V lost 3 bases to trimming and J lost 4 bases, with 9 bases between them. This CDR3 is built from 13 residues. CDR3 sequence reads: CASSFGVIYGYTF. CDR3 coding DNA: TGTGCCAGCAGTTTTGGGGTCATCTATGGCTACACCTTC.

CDR3 residues: CAWSNRGSAFF. The CDR3 DNA sequence: TGTGCCTGGAGTAACCGGGGATCAGCTTTCTTT. The V gene is TRBV30, the J gene TRBJ1-1; no firm D call. The CDR3 runs to 11 residues. Trimming took off 2 bases at V and 10 bases at J, with 11 bases between the two ends. From germline, CDR1 is GTSNPN and CDR2 SVGIG (reference sequence).

The chain carries TRBV11-2 and TRBJ1-2; D might be TRBD1 (5 bases). Germline V gene data show CDR1 as SGHAT and CDR2 as FQNNGV. This CDR3 has 18 amino acids. The V and J ends lost 1 base and 8 bases respectively, with 26 bases between them. Here the CDR3 reads CASSLVKDARVLKGGYTF. The CDR3 DNA reads as TGTGCCAGCAGCTTAGTAAAGGATGCCAGGGTTCTCAAGGGGGGCTACACCTTC.

Here the CDR3 DNA reads TGTGCCAGCAGCTTACTGACTAGCGGGGGCCCCCATGAGCAGTTCTTC. Amino acid sequence: CASSLLTSGGPHEQFF. This chain connects TRBV13 to TRBJ2-1; 12 bases line up with TRBD2. This CDR3 region has 16 residues. Germline CDR1 reads PRHDT; CDR2 reads FYEKMQ (reference sequence). Germline trimming cut 2 bases from V and 8 bases from J; bases unmatched to any gene: 7.

The chain couples TRBV10-3 to TRBJ1-1; 8 nucleotides match TRBD1. V lost 6 bases to trimming and J lost 6 bases; unmatched junction nucleotides: 6. The CDR3 has 13 residues. Germline V gene data show CDR1 as ENHRY and CDR2 as SYGVKD. CDR3 amino acids: CAIRPQGGAEAFF. In DNA, the CDR3 is TGTGCCATCAGGCCACAGGGGGGCGCTGAAGCTTTCTTT.

The chain employs TRBV3-1 (or the pseudogene TRBV3-2) and TRBJ2-6; D not certain. Germline V gene data show CDR1 as LGHDT and CDR2 as YNNKEL (reference sequence). Trimming took 0 bases from V and 0 from J, leaving 3 bases between them. This CDR3 has 15 residues. In DNA, the CDR3 is TGTGCCAGCAGCCAAGATCTCTCTGGGGCCAACGTCCTGACTTTC. Amino acid sequence: CASSQDLSGANVLTF.

This chain links TRBV6-2 or TRBV6-3 with TRBJ2-7, with a possible D match to TRBD1 (6 bases). Germline CDR1 and CDR2: MNHEY and SVGEGT. The CDR3 loop spans 15 amino acids. Deletions cut 6 bases from V and 2 bases from J, with 17 bases between. CDR3 in DNA: TGTGCCAGCAGCGAGGGACCAGGGGACACCTACGAGCAGTACTTC. Protein: CASSEGPGDTYEQYF.

V usage is TRBV5-1 and J usage is TRBJ2-7; a weak D match, TRBD2 (5 bases). The ends were cut back, 4 bases at V and 2 bases at J, with 10 bases in the middle. The germline V gene has CDR1 SGHRS and CDR2 YFSETQ. The CDR3 totals 13 residues. This CDR3 is CASSQATTYEQYF. CDR3 DNA sequence: TGCGCCAGCAGCCAAGCGACTACCTACGAGCAGTACTTC.

This chain connects TRBV7-3 to TRBJ1-1, with D uncertain. Trimming removed 4 bases from V and 3 bases from J, with 12 bases in between. The length of the CDR3 is 14 residues. Germline CDR1 reads SGHTA; CDR2 reads FQGTGA. The CDR3 DNA sequence: TGTGCCAGCAGCTATAAATCCGGGGACACTGAAGCTTTCTTT. This gives the protein CASSYKSGDTEAFF.

V gene TRBV5-1 combines with J gene TRBJ1-5, with D maybe TRBD1 (5 bases). The germline V and J ends were trimmed by 4 bases and 6 bases, with 11 bases remaining between them. Germline values: CDR1 SGHRS, CDR2 YFSETQ. There are 13 residues in the CDR3. This CDR3 is CASSLTGGQPQHF. In nucleotides, the CDR3 is TGCGCCAGCAGCCTCACCGGGGGTCAGCCCCAGCATTTT.

The chain couples TRBV9 to TRBJ1-1; maybe TRBD1 (6 bases). The CDR3 runs 15 residues. CDR1 SGDLS and CDR2 YYNGEE come from the germline V gene. V lost 3 bases to trimming and J lost 1 base, with 13 bases between them. CDR3 region: CASSALTGTNTEAFF. The CDR3 DNA reads as TGTGCCAGCAGCGCCCTCACAGGGACGAACACTGAAGCTTTCTTT.

For the CDR3, the DNA is TGTGCCACCAGCGGGTCCGGGACAGGGAACCACGAGCAGTACTTC. Its translation: CATSGSGTGNHEQYF. The chain has TRBV15 and TRBJ2-7, with 9 nucleotides matching TRBD1. The germline V gene has CDR1 LNHNV and CDR2 YYDKDF (reference sequence). Trimming cost V 5 bases and J 5 bases; bases outside gene matches: 10. CDR3 length: 15 amino acids. The full variable domain, rest sourced from reference TRBV15 and TRBJ2-7, is DAMVIQNPRYQVTQFGKPVTLSCSQTLNHNVMYWYQQKSSQAPKLLFHYYDKDFNNEADTPDNFQSRRPNTSFCFLDIRSPGLGDTAMYLCATSGSGTGNHEQYFGPGTRLTVT.

V gene TRBV27 combines with J gene TRBJ1-2; TRBD1 agrees at 7 bases. With V trimmed by 10 bases and J by 4 bases, 6 bases remained unmatched. Germline V lookup: CDR1 MNHEY, CDR2 SMNVEV (reference sequence). CDR3 length: 12 residues. CDR3 protein: CATRQGLYGYTF. CDR3 in DNA: TGTGCCACCCGACAGGGACTCTATGGCTACACCTTC.